The entry below describes one TCR beta chain. Its antigen is currently unknown. The record originates from a study of regulatory T cells in long-lasting Graves disease. The time point denotes: newly diagnosed GD, antithyroid drugs for less than 3 months. TCR sequences were obtained from RNA taken from PBMCs. It was American Thyroid Association guidelines that determined Graves' disease diagnosis. This CDR3 has 15 amino acids. V lost 3 bases to trimming and J lost 4 bases, with 16 bases between them. Per the germline V gene, CDR1 is SQVTM and CDR2 is ANQGSEA. With iRepertoire HTBI primers and Arm-PCR of CDR3 regions, TCR beta libraries were built. TCRdb re-called the multiplex PCR reads through MiXCR, storing one row per CDR3 protein. This sample has hundreds of thousands of distinct CDR3 sequences, with roughly 16% found just once. Study-level results: There was favoring of TRBV28, TRBJ1-2 and TRBJ2-5 in persistent disease.

These same data were also listed under a study on T cells in Graves' hyperthyroidism and ophthalmopathy. Turning to that study: The TCR CDR3 was amplified in a first-round RT-PCR using the HTBI primer set. Ophthalmopathy was separated from stable hyperthyroidism by a 13 V-J model.

V and J are TRBV29-1 and TRBJ2-1; D is perhaps TRBD1 or TRBD2 (5 bases each). This clonotype was sampled from a man younger than 35 with Graves disease. The starting material was peripheral blood mononuclear cells (PBMCs), obtained at new diagnosis, from a patient treated with antithyroid drugs. The CDR3 nucleotides read TGCAGCGTTGAGGGGCCAAAATGGGGGTACAATGAGCAGTTCTTC. It specifies CSVEGPKWGYNEQFF.